These 11 T cell receptor beta chains originate from one sample sequenced in a study of blood T cell repertoires in COVID-19. Generated by immunoSEQ multiplex PCR, the TCRdb table keeps only in-frame clones and is missing some. There are a few hundred thousand clones in the sample; 85% to 90% occur only once, and 1.5% to 2% lies in the top ten. Material for sequencing was PBMCs or T cells enriched from blood (not recorded which). The source is a woman aged 40 to 55 who had recovered from COVID-19.

The chain joins TRBV19 to TRBJ2-1; D might be TRBD2 (5 bases). V was pared by 5 bases and J by 9 bases, with 14 bases between. This CDR3 is built from 13 residues. The germline CDR1 and CDR2 sequences are LNHDA and SQIVND (reference sequence). CDR3 DNA sequence: TGTGCCAGTAGTCCATCTCCCCGGGGTGAGCAGTTCTTC. It encodes CASSPSPRGEQFF.

CDR3: CASSPGQGSDGYTF. DNA for the CDR3: TGTGCCAGCAGCCCGGGACAGGGGAGCGATGGCTACACCTTC. The chain joins TRBV7-9 to TRBJ1-2; 10 bases match TRBD1. J was trimmed by 6 bases and V by 5 bases; bases with no gene match: 6. Germline V gene lookup returns CDR1 SEHNR and CDR2 FQNEAQ (reference sequence). This CDR3 is 14 amino acids long.

The V call is TRBV7-2, the J call TRBJ1-4, with 10 bases lining up with TRBD1. The CDR3 has 16 amino acids. V lost 5 bases and J lost 8; bases outside the gene matches: 11. Per the germline V gene, CDR1 is SGHTA and CDR2 is FQGNSA. The CDR3 loop reads CASSAPSGTGDEKLFF. The DNA for the CDR3 is TGTGCCAGCAGCGCGCCCTCCGGGACAGGGGACGAAAAACTGTTTTTT.

As concerns this clone: Other nucleotide sequences in the sample specify the same CDR3. The genes are TRBV3-1 (or the pseudogene TRBV3-2) and TRBJ2-5; D call uncertain. Germline V gene lookup returns CDR1 LGHDT and CDR2 YNNKEL (reference sequence). The CDR3 consists of 12 residues. The ends were cut back, 1 base at V and 5 bases at J, with 5 bases in the middle. CDR3 region: CASSQVRETQYF. The CDR3 nucleotides are TGTGCCAGCAGCCAAGTTCGGGAGACCCAGTACTTC.

This clone was recorded once. V and J are TRBV18 and TRBJ2-2; possibly TRBD1 for D (6 bases). The CDR3 covers 15 residues. The V end lost 3 bases, the J end lost 9 bases, and 17 bases lay between the germline ends. Germline V CDR1 and CDR2: KGHSH, LQKENI. The CDR3, as DNA: TGTGCCAGCTCACCTTCACTGGGGGCGCCCCGGGAGCTGTTTTTT. Translation gives CASSPSLGAPRELFF.

The genes are TRBV29-1 and TRBJ1-1; the D gene is possibly TRBD1 (5 bases). Germline CDR1 SQVTM, CDR2 ANQGSEA. V was pared by 6 bases and J by 10 bases, with 18 bases between. There are 12 residues in the CDR3. This CDR3 reads CSVIDSPASAFF. CDR3 sequence (DNA): TGCAGCGTGATCGACAGCCCCGCCTCAGCTTTCTTT.

The rearrangement links TRBV7-8 to TRBJ2-1; 9 positions agree with TRBD1. CDR3 length: 16 residues. The J segment lost 2 bases and the V segment lost 5 bases, leaving 7 bases of the junction unmatched. CDR1 SGHVS and CDR2 FQNEAQ come from the germline V gene. The CDR3 DNA sequence: TGTGCCAGCAGCCCTCGGACAGGGGTCACCTACAATGAGCAGTTCTTC. Translating gives CASSPRTGVTYNEQFF.

The chain joins TRBV6-2 or TRBV6-3 to TRBJ1-1, with 10 bases fitting TRBD1. This CDR3 comprises 15 residues. V was clipped by 4 bases and J by 4 bases; unmatched bases: 6. CDR1 and CDR2 (germline): MNHEY, SVGEGT. CDR3 sequence (DNA): TGTGCCAGCAGTTTCCTGGACAGGGGGGGCACTGAAGCTTTCTTT. Residues: CASSFLDRGGTEAFF.

CDR3 nucleotide sequence: TGTGCCAGCATCCAACAGACAGGGGCCTACTACGAGCAGTACTTC. Amino acids: CASIQQTGAYYEQYF. The rearrangement uses TRBV7-2 and TRBJ2-7, with TRBD1 identical over 8 bases. The CDR3 runs to 15 residues. CDR1 is SGHTA, CDR2 FQGNSA, per germline. V was clipped by 7 bases and J by 3 bases; unmatched bases: 11.

The gene calls are TRBV3-1 (or the pseudogene TRBV3-2) and TRBJ1-2; 8 bases agree with TRBD1. V was clipped by 0 bases and J by 4 bases; unmatched bases: 1. Germline V lookup: CDR1 LGHDT, CDR2 YNNKEL (reference sequence). The CDR3 sequence is 14 residues long. The CDR3 DNA follows: TGTGCCAGCAGCCAAGATGACAGGGGCTATGGCTACACCTTC. Residues: CASSQDDRGYGYTF.

This clone was counted a single time. This chain joins TRBV5-4 and TRBJ2-5, with 10 bases matching TRBD2. This CDR3 comprises 16 residues. The junction had 11 bases not matched to a gene; V was cut back by 4 bases and J by 5 bases. Germline V gene data show CDR1 as SGHNT and CDR2 as YYREEE (reference sequence). The CDR3: CASSPGSGRGFETQYF. The CDR3 coding sequence is TGTGCCAGCAGCCCTGGGAGCGGGAGGGGTTTTGAGACCCAGTACTTC.